This entry lists 27 T cell receptor beta chains sequenced from one sample in a study of Ad26.COV2.S vaccination and SARS-CoV-2 variants (dated by TCRdb to about 2021). Library preparation used the immunoSEQ multiplex PCR assay. What TCRdb holds here is the immuneACCESS table cut down to in-frame rearrangements. Part of the clones is not present; checked against another copy, under half of the missing clones reflect an unresolved V gene, and the others are unexplained. The sample table holds 400,000 to 450,000 clones, of which approximately 92% were seen once. Of the sample, 12% is held by the ten largest clones. The intended sense of this specimen's treatment or condition label: approximately 18 received Ad26.COV2.S at low or high dose, single or two shots; roughly five received placebo; per-sample allocation not given. Repertoires of vaccine and placebo recipients were sequenced from samples taken on day 63 after the first injection.

The sequenced sample was peripheral blood, obtained in a trial of Ad26.COV2.S vaccine versus placebo. The origin of the receptors is a person between 18 and 65 years old who received the Ad26.COV2.S COVID-19 vaccine or a placebo.

This clone came up once. The CDR3: CASSLYRGANIQYF. For the CDR3, the DNA is TGTGCCAGCAGCCTCTACAGGGGGGCAAACATTCAGTACTTC. V gene TRBV7-2 combines with J gene TRBJ2-4; 8 bases agree with TRBD1. Per germline, CDR1 SGHTA and CDR2 FQGNSA. Germline trimming cut 5 bases from V and 6 bases from J; bases unmatched to any gene: 6. This CDR3 spans 14 amino acids.

The chain combines TRBV24-1 with TRBJ2-1; D is perhaps TRBD1 (6 bases). This CDR3 has 16 amino acids. V lost 4 bases, J lost 1 base, and 13 bases lay in between. Per the germline V gene, CDR1 is KGHDR and CDR2 is SFDVKD. CDR3 nucleotide sequence: TGTGCCACCAGTGAAGTTGACAGGCTATCCTACAATGAGCAGTTCTTC. Protein product: CATSEVDRLSYNEQFF.

The rearrangement links TRBV7-9 to TRBJ2-1, with D perhaps matching TRBD1 (5 bases). Germline loops: CDR1 SEHNR, CDR2 FQNEAQ (reference sequence). This CDR3 has 11 residues. Trimming took 5 bases from V and 6 from J, leaving 5 bases between them. For the CDR3, the DNA is TGTGCCAGCAGCGACAGCAATGAGCAGTTCTTC. Protein product: CASSDSNEQFF.

The chain links TRBV7-2 to TRBJ2-7; D gene unclear. V dropped 2 bases and J dropped 0 bases, with 8 bases sitting between them. Germline V CDR1 and CDR2: SGHTA, FQGNSA. The CDR3 is made up of 14 amino acids. The CDR3 loop is CASSLSADSYEQYF. The CDR3 DNA reads as TGTGCCAGCAGCTTAAGCGCAGACTCCTACGAGCAGTACTTC.

In its sample, this clone was seen once. This rearrangement joins TRBV18 to TRBJ2-7, with 14 bases that match TRBD2. The CDR3 consists of 15 residues. Unmatched junction bases numbered 0, after V lost 2 bases and J lost 3 bases. Germline V gives CDR1 KGHSH, CDR2 LQKENI. The CDR3 loop is CASSPGLAGGYEQYF. In DNA form, the CDR3 reads TGTGCCAGCTCACCAGGACTAGCGGGGGGCTACGAGCAGTACTTC.

In its sample, this clone was seen once. The chain combines TRBV4-3 with TRBJ2-3; 10 bases match TRBD2. The CDR3 extends over 20 amino acids. Germline loops: CDR1 LGHNA, CDR2 YSLEER. The V and J ends lost 0 bases and 4 bases, in that order; junction bases with no gene match: 16. CDR3 bases: TGCGCCAGCAGCCAAGATCTGCCCTCTAGCGGGAGAGTAGGGGCAGATACGCAGTATTTT. The encoded protein is CASSQDLPSSGRVGADTQYF.

The chain links TRBV27 to TRBJ2-3, with 9 bases lining up with TRBD1. V was pared by 1 base and J by 3 bases, with 8 bases of the junction left unmatched. Germline V gene lookup returns CDR1 MNHEY and CDR2 SMNVEV (reference sequence). The CDR3 extends over 17 amino acids. CDR3 sequence reads: CASSLFGQGMGTDTQYF. The CDR3, as DNA: TGTGCCAGCAGTTTATTCGGACAGGGGATGGGGACAGATACGCAGTATTTT.

This sequence joins TRBV6-5 and TRBJ2-7; TRBD1 agrees at 12 bases. V shed 6 bases, J shed 4 bases, and the junction held 7 bases outside the gene matches. CDR3 length: 15 residues. Germline lookup yields CDR1 MNHEY and CDR2 SVGAGI. The DNA for the CDR3 is TGTGCCAGCAGCCCGGGACAGGGGGCCAATTACGAGCAGTACTTC. The encoded protein is CASSPGQGANYEQYF.

Written as DNA, the CDR3 is TGTGCCAGCAGTTACGACACCAGGGGAAGCTCCTACAATGAGCAGTTCTTC. This encodes CASSYDTRGSSYNEQFF. V and J are TRBV6-2 or TRBV6-3 and TRBJ2-1; a possible D gene is TRBD1 (6 bases). Germline loops: CDR1 MNHEY, CDR2 SVGEGT. V lost 2 bases, J lost 0 bases, and 14 bases lay in between. The CDR3 has 17 amino acids.

This clone turned up a few times. CDR3 protein: CASSHLGPPRHF. CDR3 nucleotides: TGCGCCAGCAGCCACCTCGGGCCCCCGCGGCATTTT. The chain uses TRBV4-1 and TRBJ1-5; no clear D gene. The CDR3 totals 12 residues. V was clipped by 3 bases and J by 15 bases, with 15 bases between them. From germline, CDR1 is MGHRA and CDR2 YSYEKL.

The chain is built from TRBV5-1 and TRBJ2-1; the match to TRBD2 covers 12 bases. Trimming at V came to 1 base and at J to 8 bases, leaving 4 bases not matched to a gene. This CDR3 spans 15 amino acids. Germline V CDR1 and CDR2: SGHRS, YFSETQ. This CDR3 is CASSLRLAGGDEQFF. In nucleotides, the CDR3 is TGCGCCAGCAGCTTGCGGCTAGCGGGGGGGGATGAGCAGTTCTTC.

For this clone: The conserved closing phenylalanine or tryptophan is absent in this CDR3, likely reflecting a read error. No DNA is shown, since the ends of the CDR3 on it are uncertain; the CDR3 is the one TCRdb lists. The chain links TRBV20-1 to TRBJ1-6; the table's D call of TRBD1 was not tested on the DNA. The length of the CDR3 is 11 amino acids, counting both ends. Germline V gene lookup returns CDR1 DFQATT and CDR2 SNEGSKA (reference sequence). This chain's CDR3 is CSARAGTGVLV.

The chain carries TRBV24-1 and TRBJ1-2; the match to TRBD1 covers 10 bases. CDR3 length equals 19 residues. After removal of 3 bases from V and 3 bases from J, the junction contained 15 bases not matched to a gene. CDR1 and CDR2 (germline): KGHDR, SFDVKD. The CDR3 DNA reads as TGTGCCACCAGTGATCCGACGACCGGGACAGGGGCAGGGGACTATGGCTACACCTTC. Its translation: CATSDPTTGTGAGDYGYTF.

This rearrangement joins TRBV27 to TRBJ1-1; D not resolved. V was pared by 3 bases and J by 5 bases, with 13 bases between. The CDR3 runs to 14 residues. CDR1 MNHEY and CDR2 SMNVEV come from the germline V gene (reference sequence). In DNA form, the CDR3 reads TGTGCCAGCAGTTTCGCACGAGGGCGGACTGAAGCTTTCTTT. Translation gives CASSFARGRTEAFF.

The chain employs TRBV5-1 and TRBJ2-3; TRBD1 matches at 7 bases. With V trimmed by 4 bases and J by 1 base, 3 bases remained unmatched. CDR1 and CDR2 from the germline V gene are SGHRS and YFSETQ. The CDR3 consists of 14 residues. Here the CDR3 reads CASSPGQRTDTQYF. Written as DNA, the CDR3 is TGCGCCAGCAGCCCGGGACAGCGCACAGATACGCAGTATTTT.

This clone was detected only once. The chain employs TRBV7-3 and TRBJ2-1; no firm D call. V lost 3 bases to trimming and J lost 7 bases, with 10 bases between them. CDR1 is SGHTA, CDR2 FQGTGA, per germline. This CDR3 is 13 amino acids long. The DNA of the CDR3 is TGTGCCAGCAGCTTTGGTGGGCGAAATGAGCAGTTCTTC. It translates to CASSFGGRNEQFF.

The rearrangement links TRBV6-6 to TRBJ2-2, with TRBD1 identical over 7 bases. The CDR3 runs 17 residues. V trimming: 5 bases; J trimming: 5 bases; junction bases outside the gene matches: 14. Germline V lookup: CDR1 MNHNY, CDR2 SVGAGI (reference sequence). CDR3 bases: TGTGCCAGCAGTCCCCGGACAGGCAATCCCTTAACCGGGGAGCTGTTTTTT. Protein product: CASSPRTGNPLTGELFF.

This clone was seen more than once but under ten times. This chain joins TRBV27 and TRBJ1-6; D is perhaps TRBD1 (6 bases). Trimming removed 5 bases at V and 9 bases at J, with 17 bases between. The germline V gene has CDR1 MNHEY and CDR2 SMNVEV (reference sequence). This CDR3 is built from 15 residues. The CDR3 region is CASSLAGAIGSPLHF. The CDR3 nucleotides read TGTGCCAGCAGTCTGGCGGGGGCAATAGGTTCACCCCTCCACTTT.

Of note for this clone: Distinct nucleotide sequences in the sample also encode this CDR3. The V gene is TRBV7-2, the J gene TRBJ1-5; the D gene is possibly TRBD1 (5 bases). The CDR3 covers 15 residues. Between the trimmed V and J ends, which lost 1 base and 0 bases, there was a span of 7 bases. CDR1 is SGHTA and CDR2 is FQGNSA in the germline V gene. CDR3 in DNA: TGTGCCAGCAGCTTAGTGCAGGGTAGCAATCAGCCCCAGCATTTT. Protein sequence: CASSLVQGSNQPQHF. The full variable domain, its missing parts supplied by reference TRBV7-2 and TRBJ1-5, is GAGVSQSPSNKVTEKGKDVELRCDPISGHTALYWYRQSLGQGLEFLIYFQGNSAPDKSGLPSDRFSAERTGGSVSTLTIQRTQQEDSAVYLCASSLVQGSNQPQHFGDGTRLSIL.

This chain uses TRBV11-3 with TRBJ2-1, with TRBD1 as a possible D gene (6 bases). V dropped 3 bases and J dropped 0 bases, with 9 bases sitting between them. Germline V gives CDR1 SGHNT, CDR2 YENEEA. The length of the CDR3 is 15 residues. CDR3 sequence reads: CASSFGTNSYNEQFF. The DNA for the CDR3 is TGTGCCAGCAGCTTCGGGACAAACTCCTACAATGAGCAGTTCTTC.

The rearrangement uses TRBV3-1 (or the pseudogene TRBV3-2) and TRBJ2-3; 13 bases agree with TRBD2. This CDR3 has 19 residues. Germline loops: CDR1 LGHDT, CDR2 YNNKEL (reference sequence). Unmatched junction bases numbered 11, after V lost 0 bases and J lost 5 bases. The CDR3 here is CASSQEFPGLAGSKDTQYF. CDR3 DNA: TGTGCCAGCAGCCAAGAGTTTCCGGGACTAGCGGGATCTAAAGATACGCAGTATTTT.

This clone was seen just once. The same CDR3 is also encoded by other DNA sequences in this sample. The V call is TRBV19, the J call TRBJ2-7; tentative D call: TRBD1 (5 bases). Germline CDR1 and CDR2: LNHDA and SQIVND (reference sequence). The CDR3 has 13 amino acids. Trimming took 3 bases from V and 3 from J, leaving 9 bases between them. The CDR3 spells CASSIGRGYEQYF. The CDR3 bases are TGTGCCAGTAGTATCGGTAGGGGCTACGAGCAGTACTTC.

This chain uses TRBV24-1 with TRBJ2-1; the D gene is possibly TRBD1 (6 bases). This CDR3 comprises 16 residues. In germline, CDR1 is KGHDR, CDR2 SFDVKD. Trimming left V 4 bases short and J 4 bases short, with 16 bases between. The CDR3 nucleotides read TGTGCCACCAGTGACTTGACCAAAACAGGGTACAATGAGCAGTTCTTC. This translates into CATSDLTKTGYNEQFF.

The chain combines TRBV28 with TRBJ2-3, with 8 bases aligning to TRBD2. Germline-derived CDR1 and CDR2 are MDHEN and SYDVKM. This CDR3 comprises 16 residues. V trimming: 5 bases; J trimming: 1 base; junction bases outside the gene matches: 8. The CDR3 loop reads CASSDTGTRGTDTQYF. The CDR3 bases are TGTGCCAGCAGTGACACCGGGACTAGAGGCACAGATACGCAGTATTTT.

The J gene is TRBJ2-5, the V gene TRBV5-1; TRBD2 agrees at 8 bases. The CDR3 is made up of 16 amino acids. V shed 1 base, J shed 7 bases, and the junction held 12 bases outside the gene matches. Germline V gives CDR1 SGHRS, CDR2 YFSETQ. The CDR3 DNA reads as TGCGCCAGCAGCTTGAACGGGGGGGTTGGAGGTGGGACCCAGTACTTC. This encodes CASSLNGGVGGGTQYF.

The rearrangement uses TRBV4-1 and TRBJ2-7, with D uncertain. Per germline, CDR1 MGHRA and CDR2 YSYEKL. The ends were cut back, 2 bases at V and 7 bases at J, with 12 bases in the middle. This CDR3 region has 13 residues. The CDR3 protein is CASSQNYLGEQYF. CDR3 bases: TGCGCCAGCAGCCAAAATTACCTGGGGGAGCAGTACTTC.

The chain joins TRBV18 to TRBJ2-7; D perhaps matches TRBD1 (5 bases). V lost 2 bases and J 6 bases, leaving 11 bases between the germline ends. The CDR3 loop spans 13 amino acids. CDR1 and CDR2 from the germline V gene are KGHSH and LQKENI. The CDR3 bases are TGTGCCAGCTCACCAAACGTGGGGCCCGAGCAGTACTTC. This sequence encodes CASSPNVGPEQYF.